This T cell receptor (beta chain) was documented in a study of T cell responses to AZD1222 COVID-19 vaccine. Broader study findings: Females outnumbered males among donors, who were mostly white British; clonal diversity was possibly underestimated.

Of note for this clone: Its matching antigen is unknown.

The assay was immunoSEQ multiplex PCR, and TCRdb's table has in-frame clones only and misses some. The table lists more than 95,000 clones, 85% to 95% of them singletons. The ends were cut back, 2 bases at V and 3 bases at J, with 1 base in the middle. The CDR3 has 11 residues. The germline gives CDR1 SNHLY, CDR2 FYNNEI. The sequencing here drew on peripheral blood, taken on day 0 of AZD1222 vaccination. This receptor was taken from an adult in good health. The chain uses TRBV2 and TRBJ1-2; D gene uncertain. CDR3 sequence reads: CASSEHYGYTF. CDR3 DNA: TGTGCCAGCAGTGAACACTATGGCTACACCTTC. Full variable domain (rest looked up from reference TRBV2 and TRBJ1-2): EPEVTQTPSHQVTQMGQEVILRCVPISNHLYFYWYRQILGQKVEFLVSFYNNEISEKSEIFDDQFSVERPDGSNFTLKIRSTKLEDSAMYFCASSEHYGYTFGSGTRLTVV.